The 9 T cell receptor beta chains given below trace back to one sample, sequenced in a study of T cell responses to AZD1222 COVID-19 vaccine. Sequencing was performed with immunoSEQ multiplex PCR; in TCRdb, only in-frame clones are kept and a portion is missing. The repertoire includes approximately 90,000 clones, 70% to 90% of them detected once, and around 4% sits in the top ten. Sequences were derived from peripheral blood, sampled on day 0 of AZD1222 vaccination. These receptors came from an adult in good health.

This clone was seen once. The chain uses TRBV13 and TRBJ1-6, with D possibly being TRBD1 (5 bases). Germline V gives CDR1 PRHDT, CDR2 FYEKMQ (reference sequence). V was pared by 4 bases and J by 10 bases, with 20 bases between. The CDR3 consists of 16 residues. The CDR3 region has the DNA TGTGCCAGCAGCTCCTCCCGCGGGGGTGGCGGATCACCCCTCCACTTT. It encodes CASSSSRGGGGSPLHF.

The chain links TRBV11-2 to TRBJ1-2; 8 nucleotides line up with TRBD1. With 5 bases clipped from V and 8 bases from J, the junction kept 13 bases outside the gene matches. Germline CDR1 reads SGHAT; CDR2 reads FQNNGV. The length of the CDR3 is 15 residues. DNA for the CDR3: TGTGCCAGCAGCAACCCCCGGCAGGGGGCAGGAGGCTACACCTTC. Encoded protein: CASSNPRQGAGGYTF. Filled out from reference TRBV11-2 and TRBJ1-2, the complete variable domain reads EAGVAQSPRYKIIEKRQSVAFWCNPISGHATLYWYQQILGQGPKLLIQFQNNGVVDDSQLPKDRFSAERLKGVDSTLKIQPAKLEDSAVYLCASSNPRQGAGGYTFGSGTRLTVV.

The chain employs TRBV7-2 and TRBJ1-1, with D perhaps matching TRBD1 (5 bases). Per germline, CDR1 SGHTA and CDR2 FQGNSA. The germline V and J ends were trimmed by 4 bases and 1 base, with 13 bases remaining between them. This CDR3 has 15 residues. DNA for the CDR3: TGTGCCAGCAGCTCCCCCCCACAGGAGAACACTGAAGCTTTCTTT. Encoded protein: CASSSPPQENTEAFF.

The chain recombines TRBV3-1 (or the pseudogene TRBV3-2) with TRBJ2-7, with 11 nucleotides matching TRBD2. Germline V gene data show CDR1 as LGHDT and CDR2 as YNNKEL (reference sequence). The CDR3 spans 14 residues. Trimming removed 1 base from V and 6 bases from J; junction bases left unmatched: 2. CDR3 sequence reads: CASSQVSGGGEQYF. In DNA, the CDR3 is TGTGCCAGCAGCCAAGTTAGCGGGGGGGGCGAGCAGTACTTC.

This chain connects TRBV12-3 or TRBV12-4 to TRBJ1-2; TRBD1 is a possible D gene (5 bases). This CDR3 contains 13 residues. V dropped 6 bases and J dropped 2 bases, with 10 bases sitting between them. The CDR3 DNA sequence: TGTGCCAGCAGCCCCCGACAGAACTATGGCTACACCTTC. The encoded protein is CASSPRQNYGYTF.

The CDR3 DNA sequence: TGTGCCAGCAGCTTCGGCCCGGGACAGTCTAACTATGGCTACACCTTC. Encoded protein: CASSFGPGQSNYGYTF. The V and J genes are TRBV7-3 and TRBJ1-2, with 7 bases that match TRBD1. V dropped 3 bases and J dropped 0; count of bases not matched to a gene: 7. This CDR3 has 16 residues. Per the germline V gene, CDR1 is SGHTA and CDR2 is FQGTGA.

This chain connects TRBV6-1 to TRBJ1-2; D is unresolved. The V gene's germline CDR1 is MNHNS and CDR2 SASEGT. CDR3 length: 12 amino acids. V was clipped by 3 bases and J by 8 bases, with 10 bases between them. CDR3 DNA sequence: TGTGCCAGCAGTGATACTCTGGGGGGCTACACCTTC. It codes for CASSDTLGGYTF.

The rearrangement uses TRBV5-1 and TRBJ2-7; TRBD1 agrees at 11 bases. The CDR3 has 14 amino acids. Unmatched junction bases numbered 5, after V lost 6 bases and J lost 3 bases. Germline loops: CDR1 SGHRS, CDR2 YFSETQ. CDR3 region: CASTAGTGGYEQYF. The CDR3 DNA reads TGCGCCAGCACAGCCGGGACAGGGGGCTACGAGCAGTACTTC. Full variable domain (outside the CDR3, taken from reference TRBV5-1 and TRBJ2-7): KAGVTQTPRYLIKTRGQQVTLSCSPISGHRSVSWYQQTPGQGLQFLFEYFSETQRNKGNFPGRFSGRQFSNSRSEMNVSTLELGDSALYLCASTAGTGGYEQYFGPGTRLTVT.

This chain uses TRBV11-2 with TRBJ1-6; D not certain. The length of the CDR3 is 14 residues. The V gene's germline CDR1 is SGHAT and CDR2 FQNNGV. Trimming removed 0 bases at V and 5 bases at J, with 5 bases between. CDR3 protein: CASSLESDNSPLHF. The CDR3 DNA follows: TGTGCCAGCAGCTTAGAGTCGGATAATTCACCCCTCCACTTT.